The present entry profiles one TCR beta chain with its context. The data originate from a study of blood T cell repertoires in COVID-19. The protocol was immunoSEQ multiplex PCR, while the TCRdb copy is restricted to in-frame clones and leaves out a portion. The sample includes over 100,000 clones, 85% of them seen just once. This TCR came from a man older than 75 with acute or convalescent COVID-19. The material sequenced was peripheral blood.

In nucleotides, the CDR3 is TGTGCCAGCAGTTCGGACTACGTAGCCTACAATGAGCAGTTCTTC. It encodes CASSSDYVAYNEQFF. The V and J genes are TRBV5-4 and TRBJ2-1; perhaps TRBD2 as D (6 bases). Germline V gene lookup returns CDR1 SGHNT and CDR2 YYREEE (reference sequence). CDR3 length: 15 amino acids. V lost 5 bases, J lost 2 bases, and 14 bases lay in between. Full variable domain (outside the CDR3, taken from reference TRBV5-4 and TRBJ2-1): ETGVTQSPTHLIKTRGQQVTLRCSSQSGHNTVSWYQQALGQGPQFIFQYYREEENGRGNFPPRFSGLQFPNYSSELNVNALELDDSALYLCASSSDYVAYNEQFFGPGTRLTVL.